The 28 T cell receptor beta chains listed next were all sequenced from one sample in a study of liver allograft versus peripheral blood T cells. Overall study context: Comparisons were made between T cell receptor repertoires found in transplanted livers and those circulating in recipients' peripheral blood.

MiXCR, run by TCRdb on the reads, gives a single entry per CDR3 protein. This table holds 8,300 or so distinct CDR3 sequences, 15% to 20% found once. Receptors were obtained from a human patient who had a liver transplant. Some T cells here may be from the graft donor.

Of note for this clonotype: This may be a read error: a much more frequent sequence differs by one nucleotide. V is TRBV28 and J is TRBJ1-1; 7 bases match TRBD1. The CDR3 sequence is 13 residues long. Germline CDR1 is MDHEN and CDR2 is SYDVKM. The CDR3 coding sequence is TGTGTCAGCATTACCACCCACAGGGGCGAAGCTTTCTTT. Translation: CVSITTHRGEAFF.

This clonotype was found many times. The chain employs TRBV10-1 and TRBJ2-2, with D possibly being TRBD2 (6 bases). Germline V gives CDR1 WNHNN, CDR2 SYGVQD (reference sequence). The ends were cut back, 4 bases at V and 5 bases at J, with 8 bases in the middle. The CDR3 sequence is 13 residues long. The CDR3 DNA is TGCGCCAGCAGTGTACGGGAGACCGGGGAGCTGTTTTTT. Translation: CASSVRETGELFF.

In its sample, this clonotype ranks as medium-sized. The rearrangement uses TRBV29-1 and TRBJ1-4; D is ambiguous. The length of the CDR3 is 13 residues. Trimming took 1 base from V and 7 from J, leaving 10 bases between them. Germline CDR1 is SQVTM and CDR2 is ANQGSEA. CDR3 amino acids: CSVEGGEGEKLFF. The CDR3 nucleotides read TGCAGCGTTGAAGGGGGTGAGGGTGAAAAACTGTTTTTT.

This chain links TRBV6-5 with TRBJ2-1, with 9 bases that match TRBD2. Germline trimming cut 4 bases from V and 4 bases from J; bases unmatched to any gene: 5. The CDR3 runs 15 residues. The germline gives CDR1 MNHEY, CDR2 SVGAGI. Written as DNA, the CDR3 is TGTGCCAGCAGTTTAACTAGCGGGTTGTACAATGAGCAGTTCTTC. Translated, it gives CASSLTSGLYNEQFF.

To note about this clonotype: This sequence may be a read error, since a much larger clone differs from it by one base. The chain is built from TRBV19 and TRBJ2-7; D is uncertain. The V end lost 2 bases, the J end lost 3 bases, and 5 bases lay between the germline ends. CDR1 and CDR2 from the germline V gene are LNHDA and SQIVND (reference sequence). This CDR3 region has 12 residues. CDR3 sequence: CASSIKGYEQYF. In nucleotides, the CDR3 is TGTGCCAGTAGTATAAAGGGCTACGAGCAGTACTTC.

On this clonotype: A much larger clone lies one base from this, so it may be a read error. The chain has TRBV5-4 and TRBJ2-1; D tentatively fits TRBD1 or TRBD2 (7 bases each). The germline CDR1 and CDR2 sequences are SGHNT and YYREEE (reference sequence). The CDR3 runs 13 residues. The CDR3 sequence is CACSAGQDGGKFF. For the CDR3, the DNA is TGTGCCTGCAGCGCTGGACAGGACGGGGGGAAGTTCTTC.

For this clonotype: A much larger clone is a single base away; this may be a read error. V gene TRBV30 combines with J gene TRBJ1-6; 7 nucleotides agree with TRBD1. The CDR3 contains 15 residues. Germline CDR1 GTSNPN, CDR2 SVGIG (reference sequence). In DNA, the CDR3 is TGTGTCTGGAGTCCCACTCGGACAGGTGGTTCACCCCTCCACTTT. It specifies CVWSPTRTGGSPLHF. The full variable domain, its missing parts supplied by reference TRBV30 and TRBJ1-6, is SQTIHQWPATLVQPVGSPLSLECTVEGTSNPNLYWYRQAAGRGLQLLFYSVGIGQISSEVPQNLSASRPQDRQFILSSKKLLLSDSGFYLCVWSPTRTGGSPLHFGNGTRLTVT.

This chain uses TRBV7-2 with TRBJ1-3, with TRBD1 matching 7 bases. The CDR3 consists of 15 residues. The germline gives CDR1 SGHTA, CDR2 FQGNSA. V trimming: 6 bases; J trimming: 1 base; junction bases outside the gene matches: 6. The DNA of the CDR3 is TGTGCCAGCAGTCACTACAGGGGATCTGGAAACACCATATATTTT. As protein: CASSHYRGSGNTIYF. The full variable domain, rest sourced from reference TRBV7-2 and TRBJ1-3, is GAGVSQSPSNKVTEKGKDVELRCDPISGHTALYWYRQSLGQGLEFLIYFQGNSAPDKSGLPSDRFSAERTGGSVSTLTIQRTQQEDSAVYLCASSHYRGSGNTIYFGEGSWLTVV.

In its sample, this clonotype is medium-sized. The rearrangement uses TRBV6-1 and TRBJ1-5; D ambiguous. V lost 7 bases and J 0 bases, leaving 10 bases between the germline ends. The CDR3 covers 14 residues. Germline V gives CDR1 MNHNS, CDR2 SASEGT. This chain's CDR3 is CASNYGDSNQPQHF. The CDR3 bases are TGTGCCAGCAATTACGGGGATAGCAATCAGCCCCAGCATTTT.

This clonotype was recorded at least ten times. V is TRBV7-9 and J is TRBJ2-3; perhaps TRBD1 as D (7 bases). CDR1 and CDR2 (germline): SEHNR, FQNEAQ (reference sequence). The CDR3 has 14 residues. V was shortened by 5 bases and J by 0 bases, with 9 bases between the two germline ends. CDR3 bases: TGTGCCAGCAGCCCAGGGGGGAGCACAGATACGCAGTATTTT. Translated, it gives CASSPGGSTDTQYF.

Sample share makes this clonotype medium-sized. The V call is TRBV29-1, the J call TRBJ2-7; 10 nucleotides line up with TRBD1. The ends lost 4 bases at V and 7 bases at J; junction bases unmatched: 4. The CDR3 has 12 amino acids. Germline values: CDR1 SQVTM, CDR2 ANQGSEA. The chain's CDR3 is CSVGQGANEQYF. CDR3 nucleotides: TGCAGCGTTGGACAGGGGGCAAATGAGCAGTACTTC.

The chain joins TRBV9 to TRBJ2-4, with 14 nucleotides matching TRBD2. The CDR3 has 16 residues. CDR1 and CDR2 (germline): SGDLS, YYNGEE. Trimming removed 4 bases from V and 8 bases from J; junction bases left unmatched: 8. Here the CDR3 DNA reads TGTGCCAGCAGCCCTGGGACTAGCGGGAGTTTGGACATTCAGTACTTC. This translates into CASSPGTSGSLDIQYF.

In its sample, this clonotype was seen a few times. The CDR3 DNA reads as TGTGCCAGCAGCTTGGTGGGGGGGAGGCTGATGTTATCGGCCAATGAGCAGTTCTTC. Protein sequence: CASSLVGGRLMLSANEQFF. The rearrangement joins TRBV5-4 to TRBJ2-1; TRBD2 matches at 7 bases. CDR1 and CDR2 (germline): SGHNT, YYREEE (reference sequence). The J segment lost 6 bases and the V segment lost 0 bases, leaving 18 bases of the junction unmatched. The CDR3 loop spans 19 amino acids.

This clonotype was counted many times. The V call is TRBV20-1, the J call TRBJ2-1, with a weak D call TRBD2 (6 bases). Trimming took 0 bases from V and 6 from J, leaving 15 bases between them. The CDR3 covers 15 residues. Germline lookup yields CDR1 DFQATT and CDR2 SNEGSKA (reference sequence). The CDR3 DNA is TGCAGTGCTAGAGATATGGGACTGGACACCAATGAGCAGTTCTTC. Translation gives CSARDMGLDTNEQFF.

The chain couples TRBV5-1 to TRBJ2-3, with no clear D. Trimming took 0 bases from V and 4 from J, leaving 9 bases between them. The germline V gene encodes CDR1 SGHRS and CDR2 YFSETQ. The CDR3 runs 14 residues. CDR3 amino acids: CASSLEQMADTQYF. In DNA, the CDR3 is TGCGCCAGCAGCTTGGAACAAATGGCAGATACGCAGTATTTT. The full variable domain, completed using reference TRBV5-1 and TRBJ2-3, is KAGVTQTPRYLIKTRGQQVTLSCSPISGHRSVSWYQQTPGQGLQFLFEYFSETQRNKGNFPGRFSGRQFSNSRSEMNVSTLELGDSALYLCASSLEQMADTQYFGPGTRLTVL.

This clonotype was seen more than once but under ten times. This chain links TRBV5-4 with TRBJ2-5; no clear D gene. The CDR3 loop spans 15 amino acids. Trimming left V 0 bases short and J 2 bases short, with 11 bases between. Germline CDR1 SGHNT, CDR2 YYREEE (reference sequence). CDR3 nucleotides: TGTGCCAGCAGCTTGGCCCTAGGTATACAAGAGACCCAGTACTTC. Protein product: CASSLALGIQETQYF.

The chain is built from TRBV28 and TRBJ2-7, with TRBD1 identical over 7 bases. Germline V gene sequence: CDR1 MDHEN, CDR2 SYDVKM. The V gene end was trimmed by 8 bases and the J gene end by 3 bases; junction bases not matched to a gene: 4. CDR3 length: 12 residues. CDR3 DNA: TGTGCCAGCCGGGACAGCGTCTACGAGCAGTACTTC. It codes for CASRDSVYEQYF.

This chain connects TRBV12-3 or TRBV12-4 to TRBJ2-2; TRBD2 is a possible D gene (6 bases). This CDR3 contains 15 residues. The V and J ends lost 6 bases and 6 bases respectively, with 17 bases between them. CDR3 coding DNA: TGTGCCAGCAGCTTATTTGCGGGGCTAGCCGGGGAGCTGTTTTTT. Translating gives CASSLFAGLAGELFF.

This clonotype showed up many times. The chain uses TRBV20-1 and TRBJ2-1; weak D call: TRBD2 (7 bases). From germline, CDR1 is DFQATT and CDR2 SNEGSKA (reference sequence). The CDR3 contains 15 residues. V shed 0 bases and J shed 4 bases, with 13 bases lying between them. For the CDR3, the DNA is TGCAGTGCTAGAGATCGAGGGGGGGCGTACAATGAGCAGTTCTTC. Residues: CSARDRGGAYNEQFF.

In its sample, this clonotype is medium-sized. The CDR3, as DNA: TGTGCCATCAGCGGGGGACTAGATGACAATGAGCAGTTCTTC. This codes for CAISGGLDDNEQFF. V gene TRBV10-3 combines with J gene TRBJ2-1, with 8 bases fitting TRBD2. V was clipped by 6 bases and J by 5 bases; unmatched bases: 6. Germline V lookup: CDR1 ENHRY, CDR2 SYGVKD. The CDR3 spans 14 residues.

Turning to this clonotype: A much bigger clone sits one base away, suggesting this may be a read error. The conserved final phenylalanine or tryptophan is absent from the CDR3, which likely points to a read error. V is TRBV9 and J is TRBJ2-7; 7 bases agree with TRBD1. The trim removed 3 bases at V and 1 base at J, leaving 4 bases unmatched. CDR3 length equals 14 residues. Per the germline V gene, CDR1 is SGDLS and CDR2 is YYNGEE. CDR3 sequence reads: CASSGTGVSYEQYS. In DNA, the CDR3 is TGTGCCAGCAGCGGAACAGGGGTGTCCTACGAGCAGTACTCC.

This clonotype was detected only a few times. The chain couples TRBV20-1 to TRBJ2-7, with D perhaps matching TRBD2 (5 bases). This CDR3 comprises 13 residues. Trimming took off 6 bases at V and 0 bases at J, with 12 bases between the two ends. Looked up from germline, CDR1 is DFQATT and CDR2 is SNEGSKA (reference sequence). The CDR3 reads CSAELGISYEQYF. CDR3 in DNA: TGCAGTGCGGAACTAGGAATCTCCTACGAGCAGTACTTC.

This clonotype is medium-sized (0.01 to 0.1%) within its sample. The chain carries TRBV24-1 and TRBJ2-1, with TRBD2 matching 8 bases. The CDR3 covers 14 residues. The V gene end was trimmed by 11 bases and the J gene end by 4 bases; junction bases not matched to a gene: 9. In germline, CDR1 is KGHDR, CDR2 SFDVKD. The CDR3 coding sequence is TGTGCCATCGGGAGAGCGGGAGCATACAATGAGCAGTTCTTC. Encoded protein: CAIGRAGAYNEQFF.

This clonotype is deemed medium-sized (0.01 to 0.1%). This chain connects TRBV18 to TRBJ1-5; D is possibly TRBD1 (5 bases). CDR3 size: 14 residues. Per germline, CDR1 KGHSH and CDR2 LQKENI. V was shortened by 2 bases and J by 7 bases, with 12 bases between the two germline ends. The CDR3 nucleotides are TGTGCCAGCTCACCATTCCAGGGATCACAGCCCCAGCATTTT. It translates to CASSPFQGSQPQHF.

A word on this clonotype: A read error may explain this, as a much larger clone is one base away. The J gene is TRBJ1-2, the V gene TRBV6-2 or TRBV6-3, with D unresolved. The CDR3 loop spans 16 amino acids. Germline assignment: CDR1 MNHEY and CDR2 SVGEGT. This chain's CDR3 is CANSYSGRADGNGYTF. The DNA of the CDR3 is TGTGCCAACAGTTACTCTGGGAGAGCGGATGGTAATGGCTACACCTTC.

Relative to its sample, this clonotype is medium-sized (0.01 to 0.1%). The chain joins TRBV20-1 to TRBJ1-5, with D perhaps matching TRBD1 (6 bases). Deletions cut 7 bases from V and 7 bases from J, with 14 bases between. In germline, CDR1 is DFQATT, CDR2 SNEGSKA (reference sequence). The CDR3 covers 12 residues. The CDR3 DNA sequence: TGCAGTGGGGGCGGGGGCGACCAGCCCCAGCATTTT. Encoded protein: CSGGGGDQPQHF.

Only one count was recorded for this clonotype. The rearrangement uses TRBV4-2 and TRBJ2-7; 13 nucleotides line up with TRBD2. The CDR3 extends over 16 amino acids. The V gene's germline CDR1 is LGHNA and CDR2 YNFKEQ. After removal of 4 bases from V and 5 bases from J, the junction contained 8 bases not matched to a gene. The CDR3, as DNA: TGTGCCAGCAGCCGGGAGACTAGCGGGGGGTTTAACGAGCAGTACTTC. This translates into CASSRETSGGFNEQYF.

This clonotype was seen a few times. The CDR3 region is CASSSRSNQPQHF. CDR3 in DNA: TGTGCCAGCAGTTCAAGAAGCAATCAGCCCCAGCATTTT. J is TRBJ1-5 and V is TRBV12-3 or TRBV12-4; no clear D. V lost 4 bases, J lost 1 base, and 5 bases lay in between. The CDR3 spans 13 residues.